The following is a T cell receptor beta chain sequence with its context. Its matching antigen is unknown. This entry belongs to a study of cytomegalovirus exposure and HLA in healthy donors. The primer mix had 60 Vbeta and 13 Jbeta primers. Sequenced by immunoSEQ multiplex PCR; TCRdb stores in-frame clones only, minus some. Of 140,000 to 150,000 clones listed, roughly three quarters are singletons. Whole-study findings and limits: The classifier reportedly diagnosed cytomegalovirus status with high specificity and sensitivity.

Input material: PBMCs. This TCR was sampled from a woman between 35 and 50 years old in good health and CMV-seropositive.

CDR3 in amino acids: CAWSRLQQAFF. Written as DNA, the CDR3 is TGTGCCTGGAGTAGATTACAGCAAGCTTTCTTT. The chain couples TRBV30 to TRBJ1-1; D gene unclear. Germline loops: CDR1 GTSNPN, CDR2 SVGIG (reference sequence). Trimming stripped 2 bases from V and 9 bases from J, with 10 bases between. This CDR3 comprises 11 residues.